This TCR beta chain is drawn from a study of memory B cells and T cells in multiple sclerosis. The CDR3 covers 16 residues. Trimming left V 0 bases short and J 1 base short, with 12 bases between. Germline V gene lookup returns CDR1 MNHEY and CDR2 SVGAGI. This table comes from immunoSEQ multiplex PCR, and its TCRdb copy is limited to in-frame clones, with some not included. The table shows 12,000 to 15,000 clones, with approximately 69% occurring only once. This clonotype originated in a human donor with multiple sclerosis. The sample comprised memory (CD45RO+) CD4+ T cells from blood. The V and J genes are TRBV6-5 and TRBJ1-1; TRBD1 is a possible D gene (5 bases). Written as DNA, the CDR3 is TGTGCCAGCAGTTACTCGAGGAGGAGGGGGAACACTGAAGCTTTCTTT. Its translation: CASSYSRRRGNTEAFF.